This TCR beta chain was captured by sequencing in a study of CD8 T cells in ankylosing spondylitis. TCRdb re-called the 5' RACE reads through MiXCR, storing one row per CDR3 protein. The table lists about 150,000 distinct CDR3 sequences, 40% to 50% of them singletons. The sample consisted of synovial fluid, either unsorted or a sorted T cell fraction (not recorded which). This sequence originates from a male donor with ankylosing spondylitis.

CDR3 in amino acids: CSARDLKLAGENTGELFF. The CDR3 DNA sequence: TGCAGTGCTAGGGACCTAAAACTAGCGGGGGAGAACACCGGGGAGCTGTTTTTT. This chain connects TRBV20-1 to TRBJ2-2, with 11 bases identical to TRBD2. The J segment lost 1 base and the V segment lost 3 bases, leaving 10 bases of the junction unmatched. This CDR3 contains 18 residues. CDR1 DFQATT and CDR2 SNEGSKA come from the germline V gene (reference sequence).